The present entry profiles one T cell receptor (beta chain) with its context. The sample is drawn from a study of blood T cell repertoires in COVID-19. In the study overall: T cells, B-cell-depleted T cells, or PBMCs supplied cDNA or gDNA.

Original analysis: Amplification of reference gene primers provided the estimated nucleated cell counts. Produced via immunoSEQ multiplex PCR; TCRdb's table is partial and in-frame only. V and J calls and clone size are as listed in that table; D and trimming were resolved from the DNA. Among some 160,000 clones listed, approximately 85% were seen once. The V gene lost 2 bases and the J gene lost 5 bases, with 12 bases spanning the gap. The CDR3 runs to 15 residues. Germline V lookup: CDR1 MDHEN, CDR2 SYDVKM. This chain uses TRBV28 with TRBJ1-4; tentatively, D is TRBD1 (5 bases). The sequence came from a woman of 80 years or more with COVID-19, enrolled during active disease. The specimen sequenced was peripheral blood. CDR3 bases: TGTGCCAGCAGTTTAGAACGGGACTACAATGAAAAACTGTTTTTT. It yields the protein CASSLERDYNEKLFF.